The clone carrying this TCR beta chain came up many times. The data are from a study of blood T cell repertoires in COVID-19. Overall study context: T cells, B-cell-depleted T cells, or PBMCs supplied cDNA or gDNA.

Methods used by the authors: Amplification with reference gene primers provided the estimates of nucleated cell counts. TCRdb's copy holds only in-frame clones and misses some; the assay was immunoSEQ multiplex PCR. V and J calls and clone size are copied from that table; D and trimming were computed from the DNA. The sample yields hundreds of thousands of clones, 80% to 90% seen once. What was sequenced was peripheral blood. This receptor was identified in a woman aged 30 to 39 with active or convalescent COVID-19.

The CDR3 is CASAPRSMMNTEAFF. The CDR3 nucleotides read TGTGCCAGTGCCCCACGCAGTATGATGAACACTGAAGCTTTCTTT. The chain couples TRBV19 to TRBJ1-1; D gene uncertain. This CDR3 is built from 15 residues. Trimming took off 8 bases at V and 0 bases at J, with 16 bases between the two ends. Germline V gene data show CDR1 as LNHDA and CDR2 as SQIVND (reference sequence). The full variable domain, with the rest looked up from reference TRBV19 and TRBJ1-1, is DGGITQSPKYLFRKEGQNVTLSCEQNLNHDAMYWYRQDPGQGLRLIYYSQIVNDFQKGDIAEGYSVSREKKESFPLTVTSAQKNPTAFYLCASAPRSMMNTEAFFGQGTRLTVV.